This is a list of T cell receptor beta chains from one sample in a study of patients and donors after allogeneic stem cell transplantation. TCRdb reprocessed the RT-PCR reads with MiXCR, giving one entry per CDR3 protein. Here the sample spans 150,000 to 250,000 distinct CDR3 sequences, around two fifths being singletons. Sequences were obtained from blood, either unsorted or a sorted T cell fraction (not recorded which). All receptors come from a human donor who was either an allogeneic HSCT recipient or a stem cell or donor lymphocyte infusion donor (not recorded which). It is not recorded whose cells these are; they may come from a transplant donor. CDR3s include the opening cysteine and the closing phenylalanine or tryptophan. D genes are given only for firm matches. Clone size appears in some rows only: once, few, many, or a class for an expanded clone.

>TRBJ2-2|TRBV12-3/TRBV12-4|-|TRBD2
CASSLSVASGDTGELFF
TGTGCCAGCAGTTTGTCGGTGGCTAGCGGGGACACCGGGGAGCTGTTTTTT
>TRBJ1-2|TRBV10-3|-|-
CAISRVGGSNGYTF
TGTGCCATCTCAAGGGTCGGCGGTAGTAATGGCTACACCTTC
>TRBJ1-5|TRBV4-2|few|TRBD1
CASSQVTQGKSNQPQHF
TGTGCCAGCAGCCAAGTTACACAGGGGAAGAGCAATCAGCCCCAGCATTTT
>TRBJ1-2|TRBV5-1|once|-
CASSPVRWGRSGYTF
TGCGCCAGCAGCCCAGTCCGCTGGGGGAGGAGTGGCTACACCTTC
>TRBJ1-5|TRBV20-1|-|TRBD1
CSARPQGQGNQPQHF
TGCAGTGCACGCCCACAGGGGCAAGGAAATCAGCCCCAGCATTTT
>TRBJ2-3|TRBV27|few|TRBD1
CASSYLGQGSKDTQYF
TGTGCCAGCAGTTACCTCGGACAGGGCAGTAAAGATACGCAGTATTTT
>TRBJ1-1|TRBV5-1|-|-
CASSGHQNTEAFF
TGCGCCAGCAGCGGTCACCAGAACACTGAAGCTTTCTTT
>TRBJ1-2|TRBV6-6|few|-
CASRTRVGYGYTF
TGTGCCAGCAGAACCCGTGTGGGCTATGGCTACACCTTC
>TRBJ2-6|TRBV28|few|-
CASSPQGFGANVLTF
TGTGCCAGCAGTCCACAGGGTTTTGGGGCCAACGTCCTGACTTTC
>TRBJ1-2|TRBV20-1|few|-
CSAAGANYGYTF
TGCAGTGCTGCCGGGGCGAACTATGGCTACACCTTC
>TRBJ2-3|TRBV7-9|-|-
CASSLVWDATDTQYF
TGTGCCAGCAGCTTAGTTTGGGACGCCACAGATACGCAGTATTTT